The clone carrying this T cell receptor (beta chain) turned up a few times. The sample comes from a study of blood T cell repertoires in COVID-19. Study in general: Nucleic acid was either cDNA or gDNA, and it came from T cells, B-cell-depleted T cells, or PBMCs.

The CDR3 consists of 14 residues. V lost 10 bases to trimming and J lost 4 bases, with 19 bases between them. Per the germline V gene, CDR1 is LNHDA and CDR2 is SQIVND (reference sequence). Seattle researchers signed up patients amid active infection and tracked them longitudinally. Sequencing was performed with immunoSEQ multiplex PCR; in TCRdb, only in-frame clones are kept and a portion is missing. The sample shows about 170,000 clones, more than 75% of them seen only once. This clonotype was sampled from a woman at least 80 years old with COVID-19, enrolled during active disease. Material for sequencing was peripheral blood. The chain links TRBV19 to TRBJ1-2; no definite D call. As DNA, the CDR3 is TGTGCCACCTCCACTCGATCGCTTACCTATGGCTACACCTTC. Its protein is CATSTRSLTYGYTF.